The present TCR beta chain was sequenced within a study of cytomegalovirus exposure and HLA in healthy donors. Study as a whole: In a previous analysis, 110 million or so unique TCR beta sequences were found from 150 million to 200 million T cells.

The donors, nominally healthy at sampling, likely had unrecorded immune exposures. Primers for the PCR totalled 60 Vbeta and 13 Jbeta. Sequencing was performed with immunoSEQ multiplex PCR; in TCRdb, only in-frame clones are kept and a portion is missing. The sample contains 150,000 or so clones, around 80% of which appear only once. This sequence was found in a woman aged 40 to 49 in good health and CMV-seropositive. Sequencing was carried out using PBMCs.

CDR3: CASSESRAGLAGSEQFF. The DNA of the CDR3 is TGCGCCAGCAGTGAGTCGAGAGCGGGACTAGCGGGATCTGAGCAGTTCTTC. This chain joins TRBV10-1 and TRBJ2-1, with 13 bases matching TRBD2. Germline V lookup: CDR1 WNHNN, CDR2 SYGVQD (reference sequence). The J segment lost 9 bases and the V segment lost 0 bases, leaving 8 bases of the junction unmatched. The CDR3 runs to 17 residues.